The 27 T cell receptor beta chains below all came from one sample that was sequenced in a study of T cells in Graves' hyperthyroidism and ophthalmopathy. Authors of the study amplified TCR beta CDR3 regions from RNA transcripts. HTBI primers were employed in a first-round RT-PCR of the TCR CDR3. Each CDR3 protein gets one entry after TCRdb re-called the multiplex PCR reads with MiXCR. The sample yields hundreds of thousands of distinct CDR3 sequences, 45% seen once. Sequencing used peripheral blood or thyroid tissue (not recorded which). The receptors come from an adult man with Graves' disease, either hyperthyroidism or ophthalmopathy (not recorded which).

This rearrangement joins TRBV13 to TRBJ1-4; 9 nucleotides line up with TRBD1. V was pared by 0 bases and J by 8 bases, with 10 bases of the junction left unmatched. Germline CDR1 PRHDT, CDR2 FYEKMQ (reference sequence). The CDR3 sequence is 17 residues long. The CDR3 sequence: CASSLGGLGTGPEKLFF. Here the CDR3 DNA reads TGTGCCAGCAGCTTAGGCGGACTCGGGACAGGGCCCGAAAAACTGTTTTTT.

This clonotype came up many times. The rearrangement joins TRBV2 to TRBJ1-5; 8 bases are a match to TRBD1. The germline gives CDR1 SNHLY, CDR2 FYNNEI. The CDR3 has 13 amino acids. V was clipped by 4 bases and J by 7 bases; unmatched bases: 3. CDR3 residues: CASSADRAQPQHF. As DNA, the CDR3 is TGTGCCAGCAGTGCGGACAGGGCCCAGCCCCAGCATTTT. Together with reference TRBV2 and TRBJ1-5, the CDR3 gives the full variable domain: EPEVTQTPSHQVTQMGQEVILRCVPISNHLYFYWYRQILGQKVEFLVSFYNNEISEKSEIFDDQFSVERPDGSNFTLKIRSTKLEDSAMYFCASSADRAQPQHFGDGTRLSIL.

A single count supports this clonotype. This chain links TRBV29-1 with TRBJ1-4; TRBD1 matches at 8 bases. This CDR3 is built from 16 residues. Germline V gene lookup returns CDR1 SQVTM and CDR2 ANQGSEA. J was trimmed by 8 bases and V by 8 bases; bases with no gene match: 19. The CDR3: CSQGTGGLSSGEKLFF. Here the CDR3 DNA reads TGCAGCCAAGGGACAGGAGGCCTATCGTCTGGAGAAAAACTGTTTTTT.

This clonotype was seen a single time. V gene TRBV15 combines with J gene TRBJ1-2; TRBD1 matches 8 bases. This CDR3 has 14 residues. V was pared by 6 bases and J by 7 bases, with 10 bases of the junction left unmatched. The germline CDR1 and CDR2 sequences are LNHNV and YYDKDF (reference sequence). The CDR3 DNA reads TGTGCCACCAGTAGTGCAACCAGGGGGCCTGGCTACACCTTC. It is translated as CATSSATRGPGYTF.

The sample holds a few counts of this clonotype. The chain is built from TRBV19 and TRBJ1-5; D is unclear. The CDR3 consists of 13 residues. Germline-derived CDR1 and CDR2 are LNHDA and SQIVND (reference sequence). V shed 3 bases and J shed 5 bases, with 8 bases lying between them. The CDR3 is CASSIGRDQPQHF. CDR3 DNA: TGTGCCAGTAGTATTGGCCGGGATCAGCCCCAGCATTTT.

The rearrangement uses TRBV7-6 and TRBJ1-1; 7 nucleotides agree with TRBD1. V shed 4 bases and J 5 bases; nucleotides not matched to a gene: 13. Germline assignment: CDR1 SGHVS and CDR2 FNYEAQ. The CDR3 contains 16 residues. The CDR3 sequence is CASSSLAGTAPTEAFF. The CDR3, as DNA: TGTGCCAGCAGCTCCCTCGCCGGGACAGCGCCTACTGAAGCTTTCTTT.

The chain uses TRBV29-1 and TRBJ2-2; perhaps D is TRBD1 or TRBD2 (6 bases each). The CDR3 totals 14 residues. CDR1 and CDR2 (germline): SQVTM, ANQGSEA. V lost 3 bases, J lost 6 bases, and 14 bases lay in between. The CDR3 nucleotides read TGCAGCGTTGATGGGGGGCTGGGGGCCGGGGAGCTGTTTTTT. Amino acid sequence: CSVDGGLGAGELFF.

The chain employs TRBV12-3 or TRBV12-4 and TRBJ1-4; 8 nucleotides match TRBD1. The CDR3 is 11 residues long. J lost 10 bases, V lost 5 bases, and 0 bases had no gene match. The CDR3 region has the DNA TGTGCCAGCAGTGACAGGGGAAAACTGTTTTTT. Its protein product is CASSDRGKLFF.

CDR3 residues: CASSFGTPGSPLHF. The DNA of the CDR3 is TGTGCCAGCAGCTTCGGGACCCCTGGTTCACCCCTCCACTTT. The chain carries TRBV7-9 and TRBJ1-6; D is possibly TRBD1 (5 bases). This CDR3 comprises 14 residues. Deletions cut 3 bases from V and 9 bases from J, with 12 bases between. From germline, CDR1 is SEHNR and CDR2 FQNEAQ (reference sequence).

The chain employs TRBV11-2 and TRBJ2-7; D is possibly TRBD2 (5 bases). The V gene's germline CDR1 is SGHAT and CDR2 FQNNGV. The V gene lost 0 bases and the J gene lost 6 bases, with 15 bases spanning the gap. The CDR3 runs 15 residues. The CDR3 loop is CASSLDGVWAGEQYF. In DNA, the CDR3 is TGTGCCAGCAGCTTAGATGGGGTTTGGGCGGGCGAGCAGTACTTC.

This clonotype appeared a few times. The V and J genes are TRBV2 and TRBJ2-7; D is uncertain. This CDR3 region has 13 residues. Germline CDR1 reads SNHLY; CDR2 reads FYNNEI. Trimming stripped 1 base from V and 4 bases from J, with 8 bases between. The CDR3 is CASSEGTRYEQYF. The CDR3 region has the DNA TGTGCCAGCAGTGAAGGGACCAGGTACGAGCAGTACTTC. Combining the CDR3 with reference TRBV2 and TRBJ2-7 gives the whole variable domain EPEVTQTPSHQVTQMGQEVILRCVPISNHLYFYWYRQILGQKVEFLVSFYNNEISEKSEIFDDQFSVERPDGSNFTLKIRSTKLEDSAMYFCASSEGTRYEQYFGPGTRLTVT.

This clonotype was picked up a small number of times. The chain uses TRBV2 and TRBJ1-4; unclear D gene. The V gene lost 3 bases and the J gene lost 4 bases, with 12 bases spanning the gap. Germline values: CDR1 SNHLY, CDR2 FYNNEI. The CDR3 contains 15 residues. Written as DNA, the CDR3 is TGTGCCAGCAGTGACGGGTTACATCTTAATGAAAAACTGTTTTTT. This codes for CASSDGLHLNEKLFF.

This clonotype has a handful of counts. The DNA for the CDR3 is TGTGCCAGCAGCTTAACCGGGGGGATTAATGAAAAACTGTTTTTT. This gives the protein CASSLTGGINEKLFF. The chain combines TRBV11-2 with TRBJ1-4, with D possibly being TRBD1 (5 bases). Deletions cut 2 bases from V and 4 bases from J, with 11 bases between. From germline, CDR1 is SGHAT and CDR2 FQNNGV. CDR3 length: 15 residues.

This clonotype was recorded at least ten times. This chain joins TRBV20-1 and TRBJ2-5, with D maybe TRBD1 (6 bases). The CDR3 has 14 amino acids. Germline assignment: CDR1 DFQATT and CDR2 SNEGSKA (reference sequence). Trimming left V 6 bases short and J 4 bases short, with 18 bases between. CDR3 region: CSADAQGLGETQYF. The CDR3, as DNA: TGCAGTGCCGACGCACAGGGATTGGGAGAGACCCAGTACTTC.

Comments on this clonotype: A much larger clone sits a single nucleotide away, making a read error possible. V and J are TRBV6-1 and TRBJ2-2; a weak D match, TRBD2 (6 bases). The length of the CDR3 is 14 residues. The germline V gene has CDR1 MNHNS and CDR2 SASEGT. This chain's CDR3 is CAGSRDLSTGELFF. The DNA for the CDR3 is TGTGCCGGCAGTCGGGACTTAAGCACCGGGGAGCTGTTTTTT.

Written as DNA, the CDR3 is TGCGCCAGCACCGTGGCGGGACAGTCAAACACTGAAGCTTTCTTT. This gives the protein CASTVAGQSNTEAFF. The rearrangement links TRBV5-1 to TRBJ1-1; 7 nucleotides match TRBD1. The CDR3 extends over 15 amino acids. Germline CDR1 reads SGHRS; CDR2 reads YFSETQ. The V gene end was trimmed by 6 bases and the J gene end by 2 bases; junction bases not matched to a gene: 10.

This clonotype was counted between two and nine times. V and J are TRBV4-1 and TRBJ1-2; 10 nucleotides match TRBD1. The CDR3 sequence is 14 residues long. CDR1 is MGHRA and CDR2 is YSYEKL in the germline V gene. V gave up 6 bases and J gave up 5 bases; unmatched junction bases: 6. This CDR3 reads CASRQPGQGYGYTF. The CDR3 region has the DNA TGCGCCAGCAGGCAACCGGGACAGGGGTATGGCTACACCTTC.

This clonotype was counted a single time. This chain connects TRBV10-2 to TRBJ2-5; 7 bases align to TRBD2. This CDR3 is built from 14 residues. V was pared by 2 bases and J by 5 bases, with 5 bases of the junction left unmatched. Germline V gene data show CDR1 as WSHSY and CDR2 as SAAADI. This chain's CDR3 is CASSEAGVRETQYF. CDR3 nucleotide sequence: TGCGCCAGCAGTGAGGCGGGAGTACGGGAGACCCAGTACTTC.

The sample holds one count of this clonotype. CDR3 nucleotide sequence: TGTGCCAGCAGCACAGGCCGGGACAGGGATTTCATGAACACTGAAGCTTTCTTT. It codes for CASSTGRDRDFMNTEAFF. The chain has TRBV11-1 and TRBJ1-1; 9 bases map to TRBD1. V was pared by 5 bases and J by 0 bases, with 13 bases of the junction left unmatched. This CDR3 is built from 18 residues. In germline, CDR1 is SGHAT, CDR2 FQDESV (reference sequence).

The rearrangement uses TRBV19 and TRBJ1-2; no definite D call. This CDR3 contains 13 residues. The V gene's germline CDR1 is LNHDA and CDR2 SQIVND (reference sequence). The CDR3 coding sequence is TGTGCTAGAGTAGGGCAGCCAGACTATGGCTACACCTTC. This sequence encodes CARVGQPDYGYTF.

This clonotype was seen ten or more times. The chain couples TRBV7-2 to TRBJ1-2; the D gene is possibly TRBD1 (6 bases). Germline V gene lookup returns CDR1 SGHTA and CDR2 FQGNSA. The CDR3 is 13 residues long. Trimming pared 2 bases from V and 6 bases from J, leaving 10 bases between. The DNA for the CDR3 is TGTGCCAGCAGCTTACAACAGGGTGATGGCTACACCTTC. Amino acids: CASSLQQGDGYTF.

The gene calls are TRBV27 and TRBJ1-1; D is possibly TRBD1 (6 bases). Trimming cost V 6 bases and J 4 bases, with 15 bases left between them. The CDR3 is made up of 14 amino acids. Per germline, CDR1 MNHEY and CDR2 SMNVEV (reference sequence). The CDR3 sequence is CASSIQGGGTEAFF. CDR3 in DNA: TGTGCCAGCAGCATACAGGGAGGGGGCACTGAAGCTTTCTTT.

On this clonotype itself: A much larger clone differs by one base, so this may be a read error. The DNA for the CDR3 is TGCAGCGGTCTGGCGGACAGGGCCTACGAGCAGCACTTC. Protein sequence: CSGLADRAYEQHF. This chain joins TRBV29-1 and TRBJ2-7; TRBD1 agrees at 8 bases. CDR3 length: 13 residues. Germline-derived CDR1 and CDR2 are SQVTM and ANQGSEA.

The chain couples TRBV24-1 to TRBJ2-3, with 7 bases lining up with TRBD1. Germline-derived CDR1 and CDR2 are KGHDR and SFDVKD. J lost 2 bases, V lost 0 bases, and 1 base had no gene match. CDR3 length equals 15 residues. The CDR3 coding sequence is TGTGCCACCAGTGATTTGGGACAGGACACAGATACGCAGTATTTT. Its protein product is CATSDLGQDTDTQYF.

The chain couples TRBV10-3 to TRBJ1-1; D not resolved. The germline CDR1 and CDR2 sequences are ENHRY and SYGVKD. The V end was cut by 4 bases, the J end by 7 bases, with 13 bases between. This CDR3 is 13 amino acids long. CDR3 sequence reads: CAISGSVGVEAFF. The CDR3 coding sequence is TGTGCCATCAGTGGATCAGTGGGAGTTGAAGCTTTCTTT.

A remark on this clonotype: A much bigger clone sits one base away, suggesting this may be a read error. The J gene is TRBJ2-5, the V gene TRBV7-2, with D unresolved. Germline CDR1 is SGHTA and CDR2 is FQGNSA. This CDR3 region has 13 residues. Trimming left V 0 bases short and J 5 bases short, with 7 bases between. The CDR3 here is CASSLALRETQYF. The CDR3 region has the DNA TGTGCCAGCAGCTTAGCTCTGCGGGAGACCCAGTACTTC.

The chain has TRBV20-1 and TRBJ1-6, with D uncertain. From germline, CDR1 is DFQATT and CDR2 SNEGSKA (reference sequence). This CDR3 comprises 15 residues. The V end lost 0 bases, the J end lost 0 bases, and 6 bases lay between the germline ends. CDR3 protein: CSARESSSYNSPLHF. CDR3 sequence (DNA): TGCAGTGCTAGAGAATCGAGCTCCTATAATTCACCCCTCCACTTT.